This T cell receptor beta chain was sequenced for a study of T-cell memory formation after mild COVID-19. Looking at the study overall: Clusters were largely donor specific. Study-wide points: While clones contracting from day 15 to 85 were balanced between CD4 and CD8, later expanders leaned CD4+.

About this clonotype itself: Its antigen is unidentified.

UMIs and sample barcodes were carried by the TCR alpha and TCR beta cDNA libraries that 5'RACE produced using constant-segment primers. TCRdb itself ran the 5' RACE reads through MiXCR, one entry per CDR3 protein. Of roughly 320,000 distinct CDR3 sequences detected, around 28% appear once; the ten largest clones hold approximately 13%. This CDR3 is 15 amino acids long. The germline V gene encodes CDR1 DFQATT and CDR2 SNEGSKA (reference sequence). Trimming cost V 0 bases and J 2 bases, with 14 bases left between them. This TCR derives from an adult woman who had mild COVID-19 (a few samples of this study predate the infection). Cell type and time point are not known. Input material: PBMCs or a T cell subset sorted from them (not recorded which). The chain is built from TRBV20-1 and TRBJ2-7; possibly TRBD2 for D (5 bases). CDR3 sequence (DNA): TGCAGTGCTAGAGATCGCGCGGGTCCTACCTACGAGCAGTACTTC. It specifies CSARDRAGPTYEQYF.